This T cell receptor (beta chain) was identified in a study of blood T cell repertoires in COVID-19. Study in general: There were acute and convalescent COVID-19 samples, and they came from the United States, Italy and Spain. The analysed material was cDNA or gDNA that came from T cells, B-cell-depleted T cells, or PBMCs.

Using immunoSEQ multiplex PCR, the repertoire was profiled, and TCRdb retains in-frame clones only, with some absent. Seen here are about 270,000 clones, approximately 86% observed once, and the top ten hold around 8.8%. After removal of 4 bases from V and 4 bases from J, the junction contained 9 bases not matched to a gene. CDR1 is LNHNV and CDR2 is YYDKDF in the germline V gene (reference sequence). The CDR3 is 15 amino acids. This clonotype was obtained from a man in his forties with active or convalescent COVID-19. The specimen sequenced was peripheral blood. The chain recombines TRBV15 with TRBJ2-5; 7 nucleotides agree with TRBD2. The CDR3 sequence: CATSKATSPRETQYF. The CDR3 nucleotides read TGTGCCACCAGCAAAGCGACTAGCCCGAGAGAGACCCAGTACTTC. The variable domain in full, completed from reference TRBV15 and TRBJ2-5, reads DAMVIQNPRYQVTQFGKPVTLSCSQTLNHNVMYWYQQKSSQAPKLLFHYYDKDFNNEADTPDNFQSRRPNTSFCFLDIRSPGLGDTAMYLCATSKATSPRETQYFGPGTRLLVL.